This TCR beta chain was documented in a study of early T cells in non-severe SARS-CoV-2 infection. Looking at the study overall: The sequenced material was bulk RNA from unsorted whole blood, and its chains were unpaired. Findings and limits, study-wide: A preference for anti-spike CD8 responses marked VDJdb matching, which missed private and CD4 specificities.

Attachment of unique molecular identifiers was made to individual cDNA molecules. TCRdb re-analysed the 5' RACE reads in MiXCR, keeping a single row per CDR3 protein. The profile shows fewer than 30,000 distinct CDR3 sequences, 5.1% of them singletons. Points on this clonotype: Its target is not known.

J was trimmed by 4 bases and V by 6 bases; bases with no gene match: 11. The CDR3 totals 15 residues. Germline V gene data show CDR1 as MNHNS and CDR2 as SASEGT. This receptor was obtained from an adult who was a healthcare worker with PCR-confirmed SARS-CoV-2 infection or an uninfected control (not recorded which). The material sequenced was whole blood. The V call is TRBV6-1, the J call TRBJ2-7, with 8 bases lining up with TRBD1. The CDR3 DNA follows: TGTGCCAGCAGCCTCCACGCCGGGACAGGATACGAGCAGTACTTC. Amino acids: CASSLHAGTGYEQYF.